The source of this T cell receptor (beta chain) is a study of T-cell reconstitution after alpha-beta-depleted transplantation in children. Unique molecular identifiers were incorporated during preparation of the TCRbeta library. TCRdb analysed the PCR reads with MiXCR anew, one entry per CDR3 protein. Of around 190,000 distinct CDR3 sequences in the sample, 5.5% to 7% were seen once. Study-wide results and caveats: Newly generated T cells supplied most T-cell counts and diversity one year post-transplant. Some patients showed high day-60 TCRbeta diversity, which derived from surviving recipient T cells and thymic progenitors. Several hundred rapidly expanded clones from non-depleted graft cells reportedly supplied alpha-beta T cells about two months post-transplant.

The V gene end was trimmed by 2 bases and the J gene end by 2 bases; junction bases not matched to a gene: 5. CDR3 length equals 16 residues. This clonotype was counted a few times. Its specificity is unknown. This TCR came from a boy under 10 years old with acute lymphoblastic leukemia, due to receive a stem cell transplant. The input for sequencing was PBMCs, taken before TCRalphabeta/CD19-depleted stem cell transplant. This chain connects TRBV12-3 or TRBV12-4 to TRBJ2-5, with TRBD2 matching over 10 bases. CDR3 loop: CASSLLSAGGQETQYF. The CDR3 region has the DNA TGTGCCAGCAGTTTATTGTCAGCGGGGGGGCAAGAGACCCAGTACTTC.